These 24 T cell receptor beta chains came from one sample sequenced in a study of blood T cell repertoires in COVID-19. Libraries were prepared by immunoSEQ multiplex PCR; TCRdb keeps only in-frame clonotypes and omits some of them. The sample holds over 60,000 clones, around 86% seen once. Sequenced material: peripheral blood. All receptors derive from a man between 65 and 85 years old with acute or convalescent COVID-19.

This chain links TRBV27 with TRBJ2-1; D is possibly TRBD2 (5 bases). Germline values: CDR1 MNHEY, CDR2 SMNVEV (reference sequence). The CDR3 is made up of 16 amino acids. The germline V and J ends were trimmed by 5 bases and 2 bases, with 16 bases remaining between them. The CDR3 DNA reads TGTGCCAGCAGTGCACATACTAGTCCCCCCTACAATGAGCAGTTCTTC. This encodes CASSAHTSPPYNEQFF.

The J gene is TRBJ1-4, the V gene TRBV7-9; 7 bases match TRBD1. This CDR3 has 15 amino acids. The germline gives CDR1 SEHNR, CDR2 FQNEAQ (reference sequence). With V trimmed by 5 bases and J by 10 bases, 13 bases remained unmatched. The CDR3 region has the DNA TGTGCCAGCAGCCCGAGGACAGGCCAAGGGGGAAAACTGTTTTTT. This gives the protein CASSPRTGQGGKLFF.

The chain recombines TRBV3-1 (or the pseudogene TRBV3-2) with TRBJ1-4; no firm D call. The CDR3 length is 18 residues. Trimming pared 0 bases from V and 2 bases from J, leaving 16 bases between. Germline loops: CDR1 LGHDT, CDR2 YNNKEL (reference sequence). In DNA, the CDR3 is TGTGCCAGCAGCCAAGATGTCTTTACCTGGGCGACTAATGAAAAACTGTTTTTT. Translated: CASSQDVFTWATNEKLFF.

J is TRBJ1-3 and V is TRBV6-5; D perhaps matches TRBD1 (5 bases). Germline V gives CDR1 MNHEY, CDR2 SVGAGI. This CDR3 comprises 13 residues. Trimming left V 10 bases short and J 0 bases short, with 10 bases between. The CDR3 DNA sequence: TGTGCCACCCTGGGGGGCTCTGGAAACACCATATATTTT. Its translation: CATLGGSGNTIYF.

Here the CDR3 reads CASTDRGYPSGGNEQFF. The DNA for the CDR3 is TGTGCCAGTACAGACAGGGGGTACCCTTCGGGGGGCAATGAGCAGTTCTTC. The rearrangement joins TRBV19 to TRBJ2-1, with 9 bases matching TRBD1. The CDR3 covers 17 residues. Germline CDR1 and CDR2: LNHDA and SQIVND (reference sequence). V lost 7 bases to trimming and J lost 6 bases; unmatched junction nucleotides: 16. Full variable domain (rest looked up from reference TRBV19 and TRBJ2-1): DGGITQSPKYLFRKEGQNVTLSCEQNLNHDAMYWYRQDPGQGLRLIYYSQIVNDFQKGDIAEGYSVSREKKESFPLTVTSAQKNPTAFYLCASTDRGYPSGGNEQFFGPGTRLTVL.

This chain links TRBV9 with TRBJ1-4; 7 bases line up with TRBD1. CDR3 size: 16 residues. CDR1 is SGDLS, CDR2 YYNGEE, per germline. With V trimmed by 3 bases and J by 2 bases, 7 bases remained unmatched. CDR3 loop: CASSDTGARTNEKLFF. CDR3 DNA sequence: TGTGCCAGCAGCGATACAGGGGCGAGGACTAATGAAAAACTGTTTTTT.

The rearrangement links TRBV5-1 to TRBJ2-1; TRBD1 might be the D (5 bases). This CDR3 is 12 amino acids long. Trimming shortened V by 6 bases and J by 8 bases, and 12 bases separated the two germline ends. CDR1 is SGHRS, CDR2 YFSETQ, per germline. The CDR3 here is CASTQGWDEQFF. The CDR3 nucleotides read TGCGCCAGCACGCAGGGCTGGGATGAGCAGTTCTTC.

The chain links TRBV28 to TRBJ1-3; 8 positions agree with TRBD1. The V and J ends lost 3 bases and 12 bases, in that order; junction bases with no gene match: 13. The CDR3 has 15 amino acids. CDR1 is MDHEN and CDR2 is SYDVKM in the germline V gene. The CDR3 sequence is CASSFRRRTGYNIYF. The CDR3 DNA reads TGTGCCAGCAGTTTCCGCCGAAGGACAGGGTATAACATATATTTT.

The chain links TRBV28 to TRBJ1-1, with 8 nucleotides matching TRBD1. The V and J ends lost 4 bases and 3 bases, in that order; junction bases with no gene match: 7. Germline V gene lookup returns CDR1 MDHEN and CDR2 SYDVKM. The CDR3 is 15 amino acids. The CDR3 DNA reads as TGTGCCAGCAGTTCAGGGTCAGGGGGCCACACTGAAGCTTTCTTT. This gives the protein CASSSGSGGHTEAFF.

This clone showed up just once. This chain uses TRBV6-2 or TRBV6-3 with TRBJ2-5; D is uncertain. The V end was cut by 5 bases, the J end by 5 bases, with 6 bases between. The CDR3 is made up of 11 amino acids. CDR1 and CDR2 (germline): MNHEY, SVGEGT. In nucleotides, the CDR3 is TGTGCCAGCAGTCGCCGGGAGACCCAGTACTTC. This gives the protein CASSRRETQYF.

This chain uses TRBV5-1 with TRBJ2-7; 11 bases are a match to TRBD2. The V and J ends lost 1 base and 6 bases, in that order; junction bases with no gene match: 6. CDR3 size: 15 residues. Germline CDR1 reads SGHRS; CDR2 reads YFSETQ. The DNA for the CDR3 is TGCGCCAGCAGCTTGACTAGCGGGAGCGGTTTCGAGCAGTACTTC. Residues: CASSLTSGSGFEQYF.

V is TRBV5-1 and J is TRBJ2-5; D remains unclear. Trimming cost V 1 base and J 2 bases, with 6 bases left between them. This CDR3 spans 13 amino acids. Germline assignment: CDR1 SGHRS and CDR2 YFSETQ. The DNA of the CDR3 is TGCGCCAGCAGCTTGTCGTTACAAGAGACCCAGTACTTC. This translates into CASSLSLQETQYF.

The V and J genes are TRBV7-8 and TRBJ2-7, with 7 bases that match TRBD1. This CDR3 has 15 amino acids. After removal of 6 bases from V and 3 bases from J, the junction contained 11 bases not matched to a gene. The germline gives CDR1 SGHVS, CDR2 FQNEAQ. The CDR3 DNA is TGTGCCAGCAGGCCATTAGTGGGACAGCTCTACGAGCAGTACTTC. It translates to CASRPLVGQLYEQYF.

V gene TRBV29-1 combines with J gene TRBJ2-7; D perhaps matches TRBD2 (6 bases). The CDR3 is 11 residues long. The V and J ends lost 7 bases and 3 bases respectively, with 10 bases between them. Germline loops: CDR1 SQVTM, CDR2 ANQGSEA. The CDR3 here is CSAGGVYEQYF. CDR3 bases: TGCAGCGCCGGAGGGGTCTACGAGCAGTACTTC.

The genes are TRBV5-1 and TRBJ2-7, with a possible D match to TRBD2 (6 bases). CDR3 length: 15 residues. Germline assignment: CDR1 SGHRS and CDR2 YFSETQ. V shed 0 bases and J shed 0 bases, with 10 bases lying between them. The CDR3 reads CASSLGEVPSYEQYF. The CDR3 nucleotides are TGCGCCAGCAGCTTGGGGGAGGTACCCTCCTACGAGCAGTACTTC.

This clone was seen once. The rearrangement joins TRBV6-5 to TRBJ2-1; D is perhaps TRBD2 (5 bases). Trimming stripped 7 bases from V and 9 bases from J, with 16 bases between. The CDR3 runs to 13 residues. Germline assignment: CDR1 MNHEY and CDR2 SVGAGI. For the CDR3, the DNA is TGTGCCAGCATATCCCGACTATACGCTGAGCAGTTCTTC. It yields the protein CASISRLYAEQFF.

The rearrangement uses TRBV10-3 and TRBJ2-7; TRBD1 matches at 9 bases. CDR1 and CDR2 from the germline V gene are ENHRY and SYGVKD. There are 15 residues in the CDR3. V was clipped by 7 bases and J by 6 bases; unmatched bases: 13. CDR3 region: CAIKAEDRGQSEQYF. The CDR3 bases are TGTGCCATCAAGGCGGAGGACAGGGGACAATCCGAGCAGTACTTC.

V is TRBV5-4 and J is TRBJ2-5, with 10 bases aligning to TRBD2. V was pared by 0 bases and J by 2 bases, with 10 bases of the junction left unmatched. CDR1 and CDR2 from the germline V gene are SGHNT and YYREEE (reference sequence). The CDR3 is 18 residues long. CDR3: CASSLGPRTSGVQETQYF. The CDR3 DNA reads TGTGCCAGCAGCTTGGGTCCCAGAACTAGCGGGGTACAAGAGACCCAGTACTTC.

The chain recombines TRBV3-1 (or the pseudogene TRBV3-2) with TRBJ2-5, with D possibly matching TRBD1 (6 bases). The CDR3 length is 15 residues. The germline CDR1 and CDR2 sequences are LGHDT and YNNKEL (reference sequence). V was clipped by 1 base and J by 4 bases, with 13 bases between them. CDR3 DNA sequence: TGTGCCAGCAGCCAAGCTCTTGGGGGCCGAGAGACCCAGTACTTC. Its protein product is CASSQALGGRETQYF.

This clone appeared once. The rearrangement links TRBV27 to TRBJ1-1; 7 positions agree with TRBD1. The V gene end was trimmed by 7 bases and the J gene end by 5 bases; junction bases not matched to a gene: 10. CDR3 length: 14 amino acids. Germline CDR1 MNHEY, CDR2 SMNVEV (reference sequence). The DNA of the CDR3 is TGTGCCAGCATCCCAGGGGGGCGATCAACTGAAGCTTTCTTT. Amino acids: CASIPGGRSTEAFF.

The chain uses TRBV20-1 and TRBJ1-5; D is perhaps TRBD1 (5 bases). The germline CDR1 and CDR2 sequences are DFQATT and SNEGSKA (reference sequence). The CDR3 totals 13 residues. V gave up 3 bases and J gave up 4 bases, with 10 bases separating them. CDR3 in amino acids: CSASVQENQPQHF. In DNA form, the CDR3 reads TGCAGTGCTAGTGTACAGGAAAATCAGCCCCAGCATTTT.

The V call is TRBV5-1, the J call TRBJ1-1; possibly TRBD1 for D (6 bases). Germline values: CDR1 SGHRS, CDR2 YFSETQ. Trimming took 4 bases from V and 2 from J, leaving 12 bases between them. The length of the CDR3 is 14 residues. CDR3 coding DNA: TGCGCCAGCAGCGACGGGGGGCTCAACACTGAAGCTTTCTTT. Its translation is CASSDGGLNTEAFF.

This chain joins TRBV20-1 and TRBJ2-7; D may be TRBD1 (5 bases). Germline CDR1 is DFQATT and CDR2 is SNEGSKA (reference sequence). The V end lost 3 bases, the J end lost 6 bases, and 9 bases lay between the germline ends. This CDR3 is 11 amino acids long. CDR3 nucleotide sequence: TGCAGTGCTAGCGGTCAGGGCGAGCAGTACTTC. The encoded protein is CSASGQGEQYF.

There are a few counts of this clone. The V gene is TRBV27, the J gene TRBJ1-2, with a tentative D call TRBD1 (6 bases). Germline V gene sequence: CDR1 MNHEY, CDR2 SMNVEV (reference sequence). V shed 6 bases and J shed 6 bases, with 14 bases lying between them. CDR3 size: 13 residues. CDR3 protein: CASSSIGGHGYTF. CDR3 nucleotide sequence: TGTGCCAGCAGCTCCATTGGGGGCCATGGCTACACCTTC.